This T cell receptor beta chain stems from a study of cytomegalovirus exposure and HLA in healthy donors. Whole-study findings and limits: A reported reduction in N-insertions relative to the approximately 640-donor mean was seen in an Asian-associated ancestry cluster in a later analysis. Sequencing likely caused a cluster of highly shared sequence variants. Accurate prediction of most subjects' HLA-A and HLA-B alleles from TCR beta sequences was reported.

Points on this clone: Its target is unknown.

A multiplex PCR was run with 60 Vbeta primers and 13 Jbeta primers. Produced via immunoSEQ multiplex PCR; TCRdb's table is partial and in-frame only. The repertoire consists of some 180,000 clones, with 77% occurring once and the leading ten covering around 3.4%. The sample taken for sequencing was PBMCs. The clonotype originates from a woman aged 60-75 years in good health and CMV-seropositive.

The CDR3 nucleotides read TGTGCCTGGTTCCCAGGGACAGGGAACGGCTACACCTTC. Translation: CAWFPGTGNGYTF. The chain has TRBV30 and TRBJ1-2; 9 nucleotides agree with TRBD1. The germline CDR1 and CDR2 sequences are GTSNPN and SVGIG (reference sequence). The CDR3 is made up of 13 amino acids. With V trimmed by 5 bases and J by 8 bases, 9 bases remained unmatched.